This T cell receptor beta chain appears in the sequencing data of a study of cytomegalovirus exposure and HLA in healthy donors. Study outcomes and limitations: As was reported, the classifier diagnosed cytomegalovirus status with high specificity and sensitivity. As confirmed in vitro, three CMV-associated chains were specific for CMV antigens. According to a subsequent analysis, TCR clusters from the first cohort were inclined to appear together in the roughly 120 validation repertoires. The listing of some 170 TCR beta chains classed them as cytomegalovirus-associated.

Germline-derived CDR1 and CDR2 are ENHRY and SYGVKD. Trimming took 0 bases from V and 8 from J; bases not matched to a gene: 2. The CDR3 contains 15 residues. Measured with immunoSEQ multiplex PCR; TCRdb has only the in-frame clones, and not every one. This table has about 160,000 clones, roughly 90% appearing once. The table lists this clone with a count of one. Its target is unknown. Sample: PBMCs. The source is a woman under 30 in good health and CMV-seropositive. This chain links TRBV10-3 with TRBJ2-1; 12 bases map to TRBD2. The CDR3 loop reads CAISESTSGSDEQFF. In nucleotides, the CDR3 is TGTGCCATCAGTGAGTCGACTAGCGGGAGTGATGAGCAGTTCTTC.